A single sample gave rise to the 27 T cell receptor beta chains below, sequenced in a study of blood T cell repertoires in COVID-19. Measured with immunoSEQ multiplex PCR; TCRdb has only the in-frame clones, and not every one. The profile shows some 250,000 clones, about 88% of them singletons. The sample was peripheral blood. These receptor sequences come from an older woman with active or convalescent COVID-19.

This chain uses TRBV4-3 with TRBJ1-1; no clear D gene. The CDR3 length is 15 residues. V lost 0 bases to trimming and J lost 8 bases, with 16 bases between them. Germline values: CDR1 LGHNA, CDR2 YSLEER. CDR3 DNA sequence: TGCGCCAGCAGCCAAGAAGTCCACAGTTCACAAGAAGCTTTCTTT. Translating gives CASSQEVHSSQEAFF.

The V gene is TRBV9, the J gene TRBJ2-1; the match to TRBD2 covers 9 bases. The J segment lost 15 bases and the V segment lost 0 bases, leaving 7 bases of the junction unmatched. The CDR3 contains 13 residues. Looked up from germline, CDR1 is SGDLS and CDR2 is YYNGEE. CDR3 protein: CASSVEGAGGGFF. CDR3 nucleotide sequence: TGTGCCAGCAGCGTAGAAGGAGCGGGGGGCGGGTTCTTC. Looking up the rest from reference TRBV9 and TRBJ2-1 gives the full variable domain: DSGVTQTPKHLITATGQRVTLRCSPRSGDLSVYWYQQSLDQGLQFLIQYYNGEERAKGNILERFSAQQFPDLHSELNLSSLELGDSALYFCASSVEGAGGGFFGPGTRLTVL.

The chain couples TRBV19 to TRBJ1-1; D gene unclear. CDR1 and CDR2 (germline): LNHDA, SQIVND (reference sequence). This CDR3 spans 14 amino acids. With 3 bases removed from V and 1 base from J, the gap between germline ends came to 9 bases. DNA of the CDR3: TGTGCCAGTAGTATCCACTTCCCGAACACTGAAGCTTTCTTT. Residues: CASSIHFPNTEAFF.

A word on this clone: An end of the junction does not agree with germline; a read error may underlie this. The chain has TRBV24-1 and TRBJ1-6; perhaps TRBD1 as D (6 bases). The V gene's germline CDR1 is KGHDR and CDR2 SFDVKD. The CDR3 spans 9 residues. The CDR3 protein is CATSRDKVF. The CDR3 bases are TGTGCCACCAGTCGGGACAAGGTGTTT.

As DNA, the CDR3 is TGTGCCAGTACCAAGGGACTAGCGGGGTTCACAGATACGCAGTATTTT. Translating gives CASTKGLAGFTDTQYF. The chain combines TRBV19 with TRBJ2-3; 13 nucleotides line up with TRBD2. This CDR3 spans 16 amino acids. The germline gives CDR1 LNHDA, CDR2 SQIVND (reference sequence). The trim removed 7 bases at V and 2 bases at J, leaving 6 bases unmatched.

The J gene is TRBJ1-1, the V gene TRBV5-1, with 12 positions matching TRBD1. Germline V CDR1 and CDR2: SGHRS, YFSETQ. This CDR3 spans 14 amino acids. V shed 3 bases and J 6 bases; nucleotides not matched to a gene: 3. CDR3: CASSSGQGASEAFF. The DNA for the CDR3 is TGCGCCAGCAGCTCGGGACAGGGGGCGTCTGAAGCTTTCTTT.

The chain carries TRBV3-1 (or the pseudogene TRBV3-2) and TRBJ2-3; 10 bases are shared with TRBD2. V lost 7 bases to trimming and J lost 9 bases; unmatched junction nucleotides: 7. Germline-derived CDR1 and CDR2 are LGHDT and YNNKEL (reference sequence). This CDR3 has 13 amino acids. The CDR3 bases are TGTGCCAGCACCCAGGGACTAGCGAAAACGCAGTATTTT. It translates to CASTQGLAKTQYF.

The rearrangement uses TRBV3-1 (or the pseudogene TRBV3-2) and TRBJ2-2, with a tentative D call TRBD1 (6 bases). The CDR3 totals 15 residues. CDR1 and CDR2 from the germline V gene are LGHDT and YNNKEL (reference sequence). Trimming took 4 bases from V and 1 from J, leaving 10 bases between them. CDR3 protein: CASSLTGMNTGELFF. The CDR3 bases are TGTGCCAGCAGCCTTACAGGGATGAACACCGGGGAGCTGTTTTTT.

The chain combines TRBV4-3 with TRBJ1-2; D unclear. The CDR3 is made up of 14 amino acids. Looked up from germline, CDR1 is LGHNA and CDR2 is YSLEER. Between the trimmed V and J ends, which lost 5 bases and 0 bases, there was a span of 10 bases. CDR3 amino acids: CASSGVGANYGYTF. CDR3 nucleotides: TGCGCCAGCAGCGGAGTGGGAGCTAACTATGGCTACACCTTC.

The chain recombines TRBV6-5 with TRBJ1-1; a weak D match, TRBD1 (5 bases). There are 13 residues in the CDR3. V lost 6 bases, J lost 4 bases, and 12 bases lay in between. Per the germline V gene, CDR1 is MNHEY and CDR2 is SVGAGI. The DNA of the CDR3 is TGTGCCAGCAGCTACGGCGGGACCACTGAAGCTTTCTTT. Its translation: CASSYGGTTEAFF.

This clone has just one count. This rearrangement joins TRBV10-1 to TRBJ1-1; perhaps TRBD1 as D (5 bases). There are 14 residues in the CDR3. The germline V gene encodes CDR1 WNHNN and CDR2 SYGVQD (reference sequence). Deletions cut 4 bases from V and 0 bases from J, with 9 bases between. CDR3 nucleotides: TGCGCCAGCAGTGTAGACAGAATGAACACTGAAGCTTTCTTT. It encodes CASSVDRMNTEAFF.

J is TRBJ2-5 and V is TRBV5-5; 12 nucleotides match TRBD2. This CDR3 has 16 residues. Unmatched junction bases numbered 12, after V lost 7 bases and J lost 5 bases. In germline, CDR1 is SGHKS, CDR2 YYEKEE (reference sequence). CDR3 sequence (DNA): TGTGCCAGCTTCGGACTAGCGGGGCCTCCCGGGGAGACCCAGTACTTC. Protein product: CASFGLAGPPGETQYF.

CDR3 nucleotide sequence: TGTGCCACCCTAAGGGGACAGGCGAACACCGGGGAGCTGTTTTTT. This gives the protein CATLRGQANTGELFF. V usage is TRBV10-3 and J usage is TRBJ2-2; 8 nucleotides match TRBD1. V shed 10 bases and J 0 bases; nucleotides not matched to a gene: 7. The CDR3 is 15 amino acids. From germline, CDR1 is ENHRY and CDR2 SYGVKD.

The chain links TRBV19 to TRBJ2-5, with 15 bases that match TRBD2. The CDR3 contains 18 residues. Losses at the gene ends were 4 bases for V and 5 bases for J; bases not matched to a gene: 11. Germline assignment: CDR1 LNHDA and CDR2 SQIVND (reference sequence). Written as DNA, the CDR3 is TGTGCCAGTAGTAATGGCGTTGGGACTAGCGGGGGGAGGGAGACCCAGTACTTC. Protein: CASSNGVGTSGGRETQYF.

This chain joins TRBV11-1 and TRBJ2-1; 7 bases align to TRBD1. Germline V gene sequence: CDR1 SGHAT, CDR2 FQDESV (reference sequence). The CDR3 length is 16 residues. V shed 3 bases, J shed 1 base, and the junction held 6 bases outside the gene matches. CDR3 residues: CASSLTGTGSYNEQFF. DNA for the CDR3: TGTGCCAGCAGCTTGACAGGGACGGGGTCCTACAATGAGCAGTTCTTC.

The CDR3 is CASVPRDRAGGYTF. The CDR3 DNA sequence: TGTGCTAGTGTTCCCCGGGACAGGGCGGGCGGCTACACCTTC. This rearrangement joins TRBV12-5 to TRBJ1-2, with TRBD1 identical over 9 bases. CDR1 is LGHNT and CDR2 is FRNRAP in the germline V gene. J gave up 8 bases and V 7 bases, and 11 bases lay outside the gene matches. This CDR3 is 14 amino acids long.

The rearrangement links TRBV5-1 to TRBJ2-7, with a possible D match to TRBD1 (6 bases). Looked up from germline, CDR1 is SGHRS and CDR2 is YFSETQ. The CDR3 spans 15 residues. V was trimmed by 2 bases and J by 5 bases, leaving 17 bases between them. The CDR3 coding sequence is TGCGCCAGCAGCTTTTCAGGGGCCCCACCCAACGAGCAGTACTTC. Its translation: CASSFSGAPPNEQYF. Filled out from reference TRBV5-1 and TRBJ2-7, the complete variable domain reads KAGVTQTPRYLIKTRGQQVTLSCSPISGHRSVSWYQQTPGQGLQFLFEYFSETQRNKGNFPGRFSGRQFSNSRSEMNVSTLELGDSALYLCASSFSGAPPNEQYFGPGTRLTVT.

The chain has TRBV29-1 and TRBJ2-2; tentative D call: TRBD1 (5 bases). The CDR3 is 16 amino acids. The germline gives CDR1 SQVTM, CDR2 ANQGSEA. V shed 7 bases and J shed 0 bases, with 18 bases lying between them. The CDR3 DNA follows: TGCAGCGCAGGCCCAGTGGGGCAGACGAACACCGGGGAGCTGTTTTTT. It codes for CSAGPVGQTNTGELFF.

The rearrangement links TRBV5-8 to TRBJ1-6, with D perhaps matching TRBD1 (5 bases). V gave up 7 bases and J gave up 4 bases, with 9 bases separating them. CDR3 size: 13 residues. Germline-derived CDR1 and CDR2 are SGHTS and YDEGEE. The CDR3 sequence: CASLGGYNSPLHF. CDR3 DNA: TGTGCCAGCCTCGGGGGTTATAATTCACCCCTCCACTTT. The variable domain in full, completed from reference TRBV5-8 and TRBJ1-6, reads EAGVTQSPTHLIKTRGQQATLRCSPISGHTSVYWYQQALGLGLQFLLWYDEGEERNRGNFPPRFSGRQFPNYSSELNVNALELEDSALYLCASLGGYNSPLHFGNGTRLTVT.

V gene TRBV3-1 (or the pseudogene TRBV3-2) combines with J gene TRBJ2-5; 7 nucleotides agree with TRBD2. V shed 5 bases, J shed 3 bases, and the junction held 15 bases outside the gene matches. CDR1 and CDR2 from the germline V gene are LGHDT and YNNKEL (reference sequence). This CDR3 is built from 17 residues. CDR3 DNA sequence: TGTGCCAGCAGCTCGGGGAACTTTGCGGGGGTGGAAGAGACCCAGTACTTC. It specifies CASSSGNFAGVEETQYF.

The genes are TRBV25-1 and TRBJ2-1; 7 positions match TRBD1. The ends lost 4 bases at V and 0 bases at J; junction bases unmatched: 9. Germline V CDR1 and CDR2: MGHDK, SYGVNS. The CDR3 covers 17 residues. This CDR3 is CASSGLRDSSSYNEQFF. DNA for the CDR3: TGTGCCAGCAGTGGACTCCGGGACAGCAGCTCCTACAATGAGCAGTTCTTC.

The chain employs TRBV11-3 and TRBJ2-7; possible D gene TRBD1, 5 bases. Germline V gene data show CDR1 as SGHNT and CDR2 as YENEEA. With 5 bases removed from V and 0 bases from J, the gap between germline ends came to 8 bases. The CDR3 runs 13 residues. The CDR3 loop is CASSRGDSYEQYF. CDR3 nucleotide sequence: TGTGCCAGCAGCAGGGGCGACTCCTACGAGCAGTACTTC.

The chain couples TRBV7-3 to TRBJ1-2; no clear D. Deletions cut 0 bases from V and 6 bases from J, with 14 bases between. Per the germline V gene, CDR1 is SGHTA and CDR2 is FQGTGA. The CDR3 covers 15 residues. Here the CDR3 reads CASSLTGPYSDGYTF. CDR3 DNA sequence: TGTGCCAGCAGCTTAACCGGGCCATATAGCGATGGCTACACCTTC.

The CDR3 region has the DNA TGTGCCAGCAGCCAATTTACGGGGAACACTGAAGCTTTCTTT. It is translated as CASSQFTGNTEAFF. The V gene is TRBV3-1 (or the pseudogene TRBV3-2), the J gene TRBJ1-1; D unresolved. CDR1 and CDR2 (germline): LGHDT, YNNKEL (reference sequence). The V gene lost 2 bases and the J gene lost 1 base, with 8 bases spanning the gap. The CDR3 is made up of 14 amino acids.

This sequence joins TRBV18 and TRBJ2-2; the D is unclear. Germline lookup yields CDR1 KGHSH and CDR2 LQKENI. CDR3 size: 14 residues. Trimming removed 0 bases at V and 5 bases at J, with 7 bases between. The CDR3 reads CASSPPQDTGELFF. The CDR3 nucleotides read TGTGCCAGCTCACCACCGCAGGATACCGGGGAGCTGTTTTTT.

The V gene is TRBV7-8, the J gene TRBJ1-2; D is unresolved. V dropped 3 bases and J dropped 2 bases, with 7 bases sitting between them. Germline V CDR1 and CDR2: SGHVS, FQNEAQ. CDR3 size: 13 residues. The CDR3 reads CASSLGRNYGYTF. The CDR3 bases are TGTGCCAGCAGCTTGGGCCGCAACTATGGCTACACCTTC.

The CDR3 loop reads CATSGGGPEAFF. CDR3 sequence (DNA): TGTGCCACCAGTGGGGGGGGACCTGAAGCTTTCTTT. J is TRBJ1-1 and V is TRBV24-1; D possibly corresponds to TRBD1 (5 bases). Trimming cost V 5 bases and J 6 bases, with 9 bases left between them. The CDR3 runs to 12 residues. Germline V gene sequence: CDR1 KGHDR, CDR2 SFDVKD.